This T cell receptor (beta chain) stems from a study of blood T cell repertoires in COVID-19. Study-wide background: The study drew acute and convalescent COVID-19 samples from the United States, Italy and Spain. The cDNA or gDNA used as material had been derived from T cells, B-cell-depleted T cells, or PBMCs.

V was pared by 2 bases and J by 1 base, with 6 bases of the junction left unmatched. This CDR3 comprises 15 residues. Germline V gives CDR1 SGHRS, CDR2 YFSETQ. This clone was seen only a few times. Other DNA sequences within the sample encode an identical CDR3. Original analysis: Amplification of reference gene primers was used by the study to estimate nucleated cell counts. Here immunoSEQ multiplex PCR was the method, and the copy in TCRdb shows in-frame clones only, minus some. V, J and clone size derive from that table, while D and trimming were established from the DNA sequence. The sample records around 280,000 clones, more than 75% being singletons.

Sequencing was carried out using peripheral blood. The TCR was taken from a woman under 40 who had recovered from COVID-19. V gene TRBV5-1 combines with J gene TRBJ2-7, with 7 bases matching TRBD1. This CDR3 is CASSLGGLASYEQYF. The CDR3 nucleotides read TGCGCCAGCAGCTTAGGGGGCCTAGCATCCTACGAGCAGTACTTC.